At least ten counts were recorded for the clone carrying this T cell receptor (beta chain). The target antigen is unknown. Graves' hyperthyroidism is called stable when ophthalmopathy does not progress within 18 months. Diagnoses were established using clinical symptoms, serum thyroxine and TRAb, thyroid ultrasound and orbital computed tomography. This sample was taken from a study of T cells in Graves' hyperthyroidism and ophthalmopathy. RNA transcripts yielded amplified TCR beta CDR3 regions. During a first-round RT-PCR of the TCR CDR3, the HTBI primer set was used. TCRdb reprocessed the multiplex PCR reads with MiXCR, giving one entry per CDR3 protein. Among approximately 400,000 distinct CDR3 sequences, 15% to 19% were seen once, and the ten largest hold 12% to 15%. Study-level findings and limits: Ophthalmopathy was distinguished from stable hyperthyroidism by 13 V-J signatures. Within blood appeared most thyroid clonotypes that had expanded above 0.001.

V lost 7 bases, J lost 5 bases, and 10 bases lay in between. In germline, CDR1 is KGHDR, CDR2 SFDVKD. The CDR3 contains 12 residues. The receptor's source is a young woman with Graves' hyperthyroidism. Sequenced material: blood. This chain connects TRBV24-1 to TRBJ1-1; the D is unclear. The CDR3 coding sequence is TGTGCCACCAGCGCGTATGGGACTGAAGCTTTCTTT. This translates into CATSAYGTEAFF.